This T cell receptor (beta chain) is drawn from a study of T cells in localized non-small cell lung cancer. Study observations and caveats: A median of 57 clones ranked among the top 100 in tumor appeared in adjacent lung. Analysis by sequencing included only one tumor region, so heterogeneity remains possible. Adjacent uninvolved lung had the highest clonality, suggesting focused antigen responses. An association was observed between higher blood T cell density and longer overall survival.

Sequencing was performed with immunoSEQ multiplex PCR; in TCRdb, only in-frame clones are kept and a portion is missing. The sample shows about 40,000 clones, under 90% of them seen only once. The V gene end was trimmed by 3 bases and the J gene end by 4 bases; junction bases not matched to a gene: 13. CDR1 is SGHNT, CDR2 YENEEA, per germline. This CDR3 has 18 residues. In the case of this clone: Its antigen is still unknown.

The chain carries TRBV11-3 and TRBJ2-2; the match to TRBD1 covers 8 bases. The source material was peripheral blood mononuclear cells, sampled before any cancer treatment. The TCR comes from a male donor at least 60 years old with stage II lung adenocarcinoma. CDR3 in amino acids: CASSFSGGNLYSTGELFF. The CDR3 DNA is TGTGCCAGCAGCTTCTCAGGGGGCAATCTCTATAGCACCGGGGAGCTGTTTTTT.